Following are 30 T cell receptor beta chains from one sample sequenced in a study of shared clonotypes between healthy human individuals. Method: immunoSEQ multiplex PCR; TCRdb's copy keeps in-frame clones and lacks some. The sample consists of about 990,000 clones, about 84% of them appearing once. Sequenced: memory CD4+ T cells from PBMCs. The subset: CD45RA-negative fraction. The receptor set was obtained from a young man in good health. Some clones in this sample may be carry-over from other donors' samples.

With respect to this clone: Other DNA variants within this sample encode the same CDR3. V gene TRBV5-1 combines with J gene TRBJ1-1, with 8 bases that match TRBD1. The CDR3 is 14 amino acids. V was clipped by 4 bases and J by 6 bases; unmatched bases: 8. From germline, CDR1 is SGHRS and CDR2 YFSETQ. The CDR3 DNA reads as TGCGCCAGCAGCCTAGGACAGGGAGGCTCTGAAGCTTTCTTT. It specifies CASSLGQGGSEAFF.

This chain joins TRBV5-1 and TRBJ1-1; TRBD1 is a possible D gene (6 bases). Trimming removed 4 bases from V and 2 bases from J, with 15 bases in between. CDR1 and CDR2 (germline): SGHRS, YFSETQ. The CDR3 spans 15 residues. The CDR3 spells CASSRNRDINTEAFF. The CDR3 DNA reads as TGCGCCAGCAGCAGAAACCGGGACATAAACACTGAAGCTTTCTTT.

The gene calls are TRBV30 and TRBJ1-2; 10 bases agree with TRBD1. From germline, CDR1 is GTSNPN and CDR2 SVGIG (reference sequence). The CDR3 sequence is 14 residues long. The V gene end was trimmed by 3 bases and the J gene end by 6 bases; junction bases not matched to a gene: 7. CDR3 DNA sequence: TGTGCCTGGAGGCCACCGGGACAGGGGAATGGCTACACCTTC. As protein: CAWRPPGQGNGYTF. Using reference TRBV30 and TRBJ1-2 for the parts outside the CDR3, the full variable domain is SQTIHQWPATLVQPVGSPLSLECTVEGTSNPNLYWYRQAAGRGLQLLFYSVGIGQISSEVPQNLSASRPQDRQFILSSKKLLLSDSGFYLCAWRPPGQGNGYTFGSGTRLTVV.

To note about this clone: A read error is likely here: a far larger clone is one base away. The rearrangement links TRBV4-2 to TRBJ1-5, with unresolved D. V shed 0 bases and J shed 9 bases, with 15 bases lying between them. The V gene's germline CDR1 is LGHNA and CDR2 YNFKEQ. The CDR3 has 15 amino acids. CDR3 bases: TGTGCCAGCAGCCAAGATCTTGCCAAGACGGGGCCCCAGCATTTT. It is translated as CASSQDLAKTGPQHF.

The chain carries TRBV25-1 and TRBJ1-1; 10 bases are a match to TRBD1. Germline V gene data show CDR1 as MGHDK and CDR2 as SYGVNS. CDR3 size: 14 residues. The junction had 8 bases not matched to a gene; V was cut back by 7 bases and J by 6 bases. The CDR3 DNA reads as TGTGCCAGCACTAGGACAGGGGGGAGCTCTGAAGCTTTCTTT. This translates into CASTRTGGSSEAFF. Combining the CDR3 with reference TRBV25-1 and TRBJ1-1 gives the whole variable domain EADIYQTPRYLVIGTGKKITLECSQTMGHDKMYWYQQDPGMELHLIHYSYGVNSTEKGDLSSESTVSRIRTEHFPLTLESARPSHTSQYLCASTRTGGSSEAFFGQGTRLTVV.

CDR3 nucleotides: TGTGCCAGCAGTTACTTAAAAGGGGACAGCGAGCAGTACTTC. Translation gives CASSYLKGDSEQYF. The V gene is TRBV6-5, the J gene TRBJ2-7; 7 bases map to TRBD1. Germline V gene sequence: CDR1 MNHEY, CDR2 SVGAGI. The CDR3 length is 14 residues. The junction had 6 bases not matched to a gene; V was cut back by 1 base and J by 6 bases.

The CDR3 sequence is CASTPTANTEAFF. The DNA of the CDR3 is TGTGCCAGTACCCCGACAGCGAACACTGAAGCTTTCTTT. The chain is built from TRBV19 and TRBJ1-1; D perhaps matches TRBD1 (5 bases). Per germline, CDR1 LNHDA and CDR2 SQIVND (reference sequence). Trimming cost V 7 bases and J 1 base, with 10 bases left between them. This CDR3 comprises 13 residues. Together with reference TRBV19 and TRBJ1-1, the CDR3 gives the full variable domain: DGGITQSPKYLFRKEGQNVTLSCEQNLNHDAMYWYRQDPGQGLRLIYYSQIVNDFQKGDIAEGYSVSREKKESFPLTVTSAQKNPTAFYLCASTPTANTEAFFGQGTRLTVV.

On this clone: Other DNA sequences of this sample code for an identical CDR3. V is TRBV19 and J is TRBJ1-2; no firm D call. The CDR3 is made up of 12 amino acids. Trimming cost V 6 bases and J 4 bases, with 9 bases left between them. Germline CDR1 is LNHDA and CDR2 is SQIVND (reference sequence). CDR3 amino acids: CASSLRSYGYTF. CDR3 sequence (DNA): TGTGCCAGTAGCTTGAGGAGCTATGGCTACACCTTC.

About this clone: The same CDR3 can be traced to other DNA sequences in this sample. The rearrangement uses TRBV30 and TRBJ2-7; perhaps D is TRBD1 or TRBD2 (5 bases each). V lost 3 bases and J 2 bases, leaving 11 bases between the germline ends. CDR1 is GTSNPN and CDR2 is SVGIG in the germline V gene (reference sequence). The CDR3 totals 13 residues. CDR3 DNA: TGTGCCTGGAGACGGGGCGGGCCCTACGAGCAGTACTTC. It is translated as CAWRRGGPYEQYF.

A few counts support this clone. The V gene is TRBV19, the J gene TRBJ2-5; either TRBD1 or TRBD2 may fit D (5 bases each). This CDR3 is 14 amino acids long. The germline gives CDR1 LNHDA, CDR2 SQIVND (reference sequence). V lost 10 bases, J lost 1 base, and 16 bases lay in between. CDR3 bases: TGTGCCACCGGGATGGGGCGAATCCAAGAGACCCAGTACTTC. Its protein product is CATGMGRIQETQYF.

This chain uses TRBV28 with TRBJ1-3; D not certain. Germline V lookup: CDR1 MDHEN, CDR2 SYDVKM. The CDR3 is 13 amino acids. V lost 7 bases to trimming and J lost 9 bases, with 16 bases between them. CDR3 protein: CASIPTSSGTIYF. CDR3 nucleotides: TGTGCCAGCATTCCTACTTCTTCCGGCACCATATATTTT. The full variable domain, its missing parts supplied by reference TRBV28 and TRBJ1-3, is DVKVTQSSRYLVKRTGEKVFLECVQDMDHENMFWYRQDPGLGLRLIYFSYDVKMKEKGDIPEGYSVSREKKERFSLILESASTNQTSMYLCASIPTSSGTIYFGEGSWLTVV.

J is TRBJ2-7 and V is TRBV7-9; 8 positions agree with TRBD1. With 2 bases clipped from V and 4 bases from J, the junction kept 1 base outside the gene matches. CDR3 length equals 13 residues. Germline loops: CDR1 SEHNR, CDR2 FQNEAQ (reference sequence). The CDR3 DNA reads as TGTGCCAGCAGCTTAAGGGACAGGTACGAGCAGTACTTC. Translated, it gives CASSLRDRYEQYF.

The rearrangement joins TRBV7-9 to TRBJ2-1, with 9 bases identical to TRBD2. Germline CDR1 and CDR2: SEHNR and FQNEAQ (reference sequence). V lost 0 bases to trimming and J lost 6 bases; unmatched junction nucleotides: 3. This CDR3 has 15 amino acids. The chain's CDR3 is CASSLASGSANEQFF. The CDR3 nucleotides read TGTGCCAGCAGCTTAGCTAGCGGGAGTGCCAATGAGCAGTTCTTC.

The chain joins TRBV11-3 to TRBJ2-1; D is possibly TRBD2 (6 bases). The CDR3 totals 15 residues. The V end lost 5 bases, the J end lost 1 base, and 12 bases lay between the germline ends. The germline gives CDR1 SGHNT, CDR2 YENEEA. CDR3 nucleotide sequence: TGTGCCAGCAGCCCCTCCGGGACTTCCTACAATGAGCAGTTCTTC. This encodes CASSPSGTSYNEQFF.

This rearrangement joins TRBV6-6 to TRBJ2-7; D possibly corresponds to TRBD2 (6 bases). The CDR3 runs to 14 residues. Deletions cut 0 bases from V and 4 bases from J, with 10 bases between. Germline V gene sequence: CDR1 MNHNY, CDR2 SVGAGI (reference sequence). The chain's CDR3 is CASSYSGGLYEQYF. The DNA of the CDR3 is TGTGCCAGCAGTTACTCGGGGGGTTTGTACGAGCAGTACTTC.

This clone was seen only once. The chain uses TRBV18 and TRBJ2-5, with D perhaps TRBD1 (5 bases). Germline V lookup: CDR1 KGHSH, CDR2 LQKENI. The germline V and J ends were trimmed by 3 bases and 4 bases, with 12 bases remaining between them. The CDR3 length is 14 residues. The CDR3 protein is CASSPQGAGETQYF. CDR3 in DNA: TGTGCCAGCTCACCGCAGGGTGCTGGAGAGACCCAGTACTTC.

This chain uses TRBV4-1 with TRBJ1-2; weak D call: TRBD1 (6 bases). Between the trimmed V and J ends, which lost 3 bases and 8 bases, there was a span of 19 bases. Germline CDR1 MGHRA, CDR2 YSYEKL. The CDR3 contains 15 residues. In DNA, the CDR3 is TGCGCCAGCAGCCAGGGGGGGGGCGCTGGAAGGGGCTACACCTTC. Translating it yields CASSQGGGAGRGYTF.

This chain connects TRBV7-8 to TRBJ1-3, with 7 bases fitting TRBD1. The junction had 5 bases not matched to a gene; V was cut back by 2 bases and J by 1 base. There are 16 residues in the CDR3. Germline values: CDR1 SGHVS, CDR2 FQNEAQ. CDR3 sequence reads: CASSLQNRGSGNTIYF. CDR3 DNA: TGTGCCAGCAGCTTACAGAACAGGGGATCTGGAAACACCATATATTTT.

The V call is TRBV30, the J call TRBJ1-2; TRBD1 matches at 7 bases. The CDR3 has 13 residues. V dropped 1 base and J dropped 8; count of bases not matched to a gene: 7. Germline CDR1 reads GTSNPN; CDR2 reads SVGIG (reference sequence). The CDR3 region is CAWSADRPGGYTF. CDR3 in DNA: TGTGCCTGGAGTGCGGACAGGCCAGGGGGCTACACCTTC. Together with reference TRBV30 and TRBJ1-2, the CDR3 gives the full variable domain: SQTIHQWPATLVQPVGSPLSLECTVEGTSNPNLYWYRQAAGRGLQLLFYSVGIGQISSEVPQNLSASRPQDRQFILSSKKLLLSDSGFYLCAWSADRPGGYTFGSGTRLTVV.

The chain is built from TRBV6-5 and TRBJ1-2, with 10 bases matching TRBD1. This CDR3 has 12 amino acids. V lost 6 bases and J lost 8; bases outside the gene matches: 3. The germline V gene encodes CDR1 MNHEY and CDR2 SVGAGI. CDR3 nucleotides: TGTGCCAGCAGCCCGACAGGGGGCGGCTACACCTTC. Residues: CASSPTGGGYTF.

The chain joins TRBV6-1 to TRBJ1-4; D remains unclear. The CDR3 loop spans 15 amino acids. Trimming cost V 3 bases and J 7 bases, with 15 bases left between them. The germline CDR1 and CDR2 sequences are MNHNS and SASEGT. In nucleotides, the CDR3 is TGTGCCAGCAGTGAGGGGTATTTTGGAGGTGAAAAACTGTTTTTT. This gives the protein CASSEGYFGGEKLFF.

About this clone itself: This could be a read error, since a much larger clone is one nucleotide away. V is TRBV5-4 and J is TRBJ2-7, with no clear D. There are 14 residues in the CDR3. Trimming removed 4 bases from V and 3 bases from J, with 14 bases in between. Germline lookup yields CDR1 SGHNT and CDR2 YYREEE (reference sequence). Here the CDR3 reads CASSPVGRRYEQYF. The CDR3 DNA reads TGTGCCAGCAGCCCCGTCGGCCGACGCTACGAGCAGTACTTC.

CDR3 nucleotide sequence: TGTGCCAGCAGCTTAATAGGAGCGGTCGGATACAATGAGCAGTTCTTC. This sequence encodes CASSLIGAVGYNEQFF. This chain connects TRBV7-3 to TRBJ2-1, with D maybe TRBD2 (5 bases). This CDR3 is built from 16 residues. With 1 base removed from V and 4 bases from J, the gap between germline ends came to 14 bases. In germline, CDR1 is SGHTA, CDR2 FQGTGA.

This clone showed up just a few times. In DNA form, the CDR3 reads TGCGCCAGCAGCCAAGTGGGAACCTATGGCTACACCTTC. It translates to CASSQVGTYGYTF. The V gene is TRBV4-1, the J gene TRBJ1-2; unclear D gene. The CDR3 consists of 13 residues. Looked up from germline, CDR1 is MGHRA and CDR2 is YSYEKL. V was clipped by 1 base and J by 4 bases, with 7 bases between them.

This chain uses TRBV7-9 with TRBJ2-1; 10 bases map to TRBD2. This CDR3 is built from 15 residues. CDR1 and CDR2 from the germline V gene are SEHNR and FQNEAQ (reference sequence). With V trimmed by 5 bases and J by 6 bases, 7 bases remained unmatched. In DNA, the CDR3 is TGTGCCAGCAGCCCAGCGGGAGGGGCCGCCAATGAGCAGTTCTTC. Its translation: CASSPAGGAANEQFF.

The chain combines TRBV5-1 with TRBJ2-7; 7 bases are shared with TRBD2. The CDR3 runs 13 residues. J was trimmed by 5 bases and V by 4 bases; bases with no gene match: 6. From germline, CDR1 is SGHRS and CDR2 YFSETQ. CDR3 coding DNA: TGCGCCAGCAGCGCGGCGGGAGTTAACGAGCAGTACTTC. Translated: CASSAAGVNEQYF.

In nucleotides, the CDR3 is TGTGCCAGCAGTGACACCGGGACTAGCGGACTAACGCAGTATTTT. Its protein is CASSDTGTSGLTQYF. J is TRBJ2-3 and V is TRBV6-1, with 11 bases matching TRBD2. V lost 3 bases, J lost 9 bases, and 8 bases stayed unmatched. In germline, CDR1 is MNHNS, CDR2 SASEGT. The CDR3 has 15 residues.

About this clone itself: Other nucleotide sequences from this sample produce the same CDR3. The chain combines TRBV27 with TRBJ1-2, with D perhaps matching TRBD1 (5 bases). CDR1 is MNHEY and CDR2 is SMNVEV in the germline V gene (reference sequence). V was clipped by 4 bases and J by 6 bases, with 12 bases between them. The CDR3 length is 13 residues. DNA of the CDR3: TGTGCCAGCAGTTACCGGGACGGCAATGGCTACACCTTC. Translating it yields CASSYRDGNGYTF.

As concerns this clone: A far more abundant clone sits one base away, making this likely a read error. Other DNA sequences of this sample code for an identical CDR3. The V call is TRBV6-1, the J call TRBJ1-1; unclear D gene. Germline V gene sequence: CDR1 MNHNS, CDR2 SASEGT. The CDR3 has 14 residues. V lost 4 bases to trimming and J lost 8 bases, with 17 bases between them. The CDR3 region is CASSVKGAGTEAFF. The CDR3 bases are TGTGCCAGCAGTGTGAAGGGAGCGGGAACCGAAGCTTTCTTT.

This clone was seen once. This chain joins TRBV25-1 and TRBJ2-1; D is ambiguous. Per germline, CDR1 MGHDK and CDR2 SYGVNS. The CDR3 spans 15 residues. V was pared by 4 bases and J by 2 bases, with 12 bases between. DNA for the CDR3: TGTGCCAGCAGTGTTTACAGAAAAACCTACAATGAGCAGTTCTTC. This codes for CASSVYRKTYNEQFF.